Listed below are T cell receptor beta chains from one sample, sequenced in a study of CD8 T cells in ankylosing spondylitis. Each CDR3 protein is one row after TCRdb ran MiXCR on the 5' RACE reads. The sample holds around 250,000 distinct CDR3 sequences, 15% to 20% seen once. Sequenced sample: blood, either unsorted or a sorted T cell fraction (not recorded which). These receptors originate from a male donor with ankylosing spondylitis or in good health (not recorded which). The CDR3 runs from the conserved cysteine through the conserved F or W. A D gene is named only where the DNA matches it firmly. Expanded clones are given a class, and other clones once, few, many or no size at all.

cdr3_aa,cdr3_nt,clone_size,j_call,v_call,d_call,cdr3_length
CASSIPPRDHSIQYF,TGCGCCAGCAGTATTCCCCCCAGGGACCATAGCATTCAGTACTTC,many,TRBJ2-4,TRBV4-3,.,15
CSVGGGSTYEQYF,TGCAGCGTCGGGGGAGGGTCTACCTACGAGCAGTACTTC,few,TRBJ2-7,TRBV29-1,TRBD2,13
CASSEWGTSGRSYEQYF,TGTGCCAGCAGTGAATGGGGGACTAGCGGGAGATCCTACGAGCAGTACTTC,.,TRBJ2-7,TRBV6-1,TRBD2,17
CASSLRPDGYEQYF,TGTGCCAGCAGTTTAAGGCCAGACGGCTACGAGCAGTACTTC,.,TRBJ2-7,TRBV27,.,14
CASSWPTSGIYEQYF,TGTGCCAGCAGCTGGCCCACTAGCGGAATTTACGAGCAGTACTTC,.,TRBJ2-7,TRBV7-2,TRBD2,15
CASCRAYSYEQYF,TGTGCCAGCTGCCGGGCGTATTCCTACGAGCAGTACTTC,.,TRBJ2-7,TRBV12-3/TRBV12-4,.,13
CASSELSQYSNQPQHF,TGTGCCAGCAGTGAATTAAGCCAGTATAGCAATCAGCCCCAGCATTTT,few,TRBJ1-5,TRBV6-1,.,16
CASSEFRLAGGAEQYF,TGTGCCAGCAGTGAATTCCGACTAGCGGGAGGGGCCGAGCAGTACTTC,few,TRBJ2-7,TRBV6-1,TRBD2,16
CSARGPGSRISYEQYF,TGCAGTGCTAGAGGCCCCGGCTCGAGGATCTCCTACGAGCAGTACTTC,many,TRBJ2-7,TRBV20-1,.,16
CASSQGWTSGSDNEQFF,TGCGCCAGCAGCCAAGGGTGGACTAGCGGAAGTGACAATGAGCAGTTCTTC,few,TRBJ2-1,TRBV4-3,TRBD2,17
CASSYFPLAGVRETQYF,TGTGCCAGCAGTTACTTCCCACTAGCGGGAGTTAGGGAGACCCAGTACTTC,.,TRBJ2-5,TRBV6-5,TRBD2,17
CASSHGAGPGNEQFF,TGTGCCAGCAGCCACGGGGCAGGGCCGGGCAATGAGCAGTTCTTC,.,TRBJ2-1,TRBV6-2/TRBV6-3,.,15
CASSLEPGLVSYF,TGCGCCAGCAGCTTGGAACCGGGACTAGTAAGTTACTTC,few,TRBJ2-1,TRBV5-1,TRBD2,13
CASSQDHLGQETQYF,TGCGCCAGCAGCCAAGATCACCTAGGCCAAGAGACCCAGTACTTC,.,TRBJ2-5,TRBV4-1,.,15
CSVDTYNEQFF,TGCAGCGTTGATACGTACAATGAGCAGTTCTTC,many,TRBJ2-1,TRBV29-1,.,11
CASSSETSGYNEQFF,TGTGCCAGCAGTTCTGAGACTAGCGGGTACAATGAGCAGTTCTTC,few,TRBJ2-1,TRBV27,TRBD2,15
CASSTLVDAGVPHEQFF,TGTGCCAGCAGCACCCTCGTCGACGCGGGAGTACCTCATGAGCAGTTCTTC,.,TRBJ2-1,TRBV21-1,.,17
CASSLAFGQGAWTEAFF,TGTGCCAGCAGCTTAGCGTTCGGACAGGGGGCTTGGACTGAAGCTTTCTTT,.,TRBJ1-1,TRBV7-8,TRBD1,17
CASSPTFFGGYTDTQYF,TGTGCCAGCAGCCCCACCTTCTTCGGGGGGTACACAGATACGCAGTATTTT,.,TRBJ2-3,TRBV7-6,TRBD2,17
CASSQFLLAGGADTQYF,TGCGCCAGCAGCCAATTTCTACTAGCGGGAGGTGCAGATACGCAGTATTTT,.,TRBJ2-3,TRBV4-3,TRBD2,17
CSVEGRDRTNVDNEQFF,TGCAGCGTTGAGGGGAGGGACAGAACAAACGTCGACAATGAGCAGTTCTTC,.,TRBJ2-1,TRBV29-1,.,17
CSVEAPGRVEGYTF,TGCAGCGTTGAAGCCCCAGGCAGGGTCGAAGGCTACACCTTC,.,TRBJ1-2,TRBV29-1,.,14
CASSWLWSGSHEQYF,TGTGCCAGCAGTTGGCTGTGGAGCGGGAGCCACGAGCAGTACTTC,.,TRBJ2-7,TRBV12-3/TRBV12-4,TRBD2,15
CASSLAGSLDYGYTF,TGTGCCAGCAGCCTCGCCGGGAGTCTGGACTATGGCTACACCTTC,many,TRBJ1-2,TRBV9,.,15
CASSYLGPANEQFF,TGTGCCAGCAGTTACCTAGGACCAGCAAATGAGCAGTTCTTC,few,TRBJ2-1,TRBV6-5,.,14
CASSLAPADRGLLQFF,TGTGCCAGCAGCTTAGCCCCCGCGGACAGGGGTTTACTTCAGTTCTTC,few,TRBJ2-1,TRBV7-9,TRBD1,16
CASSLGAGPPMNTEAFF,TGTGCCAGCAGCTTAGGGGCAGGGCCCCCCATGAACACTGAAGCTTTCTTT,.,TRBJ1-1,TRBV9,.,17
CASSRAYSNQPQHF,TGTGCCAGCAGTCGAGCTTATAGCAATCAGCCCCAGCATTTT,few,TRBJ1-5,TRBV28,.,14